This T cell receptor beta chain was sequenced during a study of blood T cells in healthy people across ages. Remarks on this clonotype: No antigen is known for it.

A J-beta primer mix and a sample-barcoded 5' primer were used in a second PCR of about 6 to 12 cycles. TCRdb reprocessed the 5' RACE reads with MiXCR, giving one entry per CDR3 protein. The sample yields 780,000 or so distinct CDR3 sequences, 56% seen once. Germline CDR1 reads SGHTA; CDR2 reads FQGNSA. The CDR3 has 15 residues. Losses at the gene ends were 5 bases for V and 0 bases for J; bases not matched to a gene: 3. Findings of the study overall: Correlation between TCR beta diversity and naive T cell percentage was strong. In older individuals, TCR beta diversity per million T cells was lower, falling roughly linearly with age.

This sequence joins TRBV7-2 and TRBJ1-2; 10 bases fit TRBD1. The sequencing input was blood. This receptor was obtained from a man in his forties in good health. CDR3 residues: CASSTGQGANYGYTF. The CDR3 region has the DNA TGTGCCAGCAGCACAGGACAGGGGGCTAACTATGGCTACACCTTC.